This T cell receptor beta chain is drawn from a study of T cells in Graves' hyperthyroidism and ophthalmopathy. RNA transcripts provided the source from which TCR beta CDR3 regions were amplified. First-round RT-PCR targeting the TCR CDR3 was performed with the HTBI primer set. Each CDR3 protein is one row after TCRdb ran MiXCR on the multiplex PCR reads. The table includes about 290,000 distinct CDR3 sequences, around 15% detected once. This clonotype was picked up a small number of times. A clone one base away is much larger, so this may be a read error. CDR1 is SGHAT and CDR2 is FQNNGV in the germline V gene. The CDR3 spans 13 residues. The study based diagnoses on clinical symptoms, serum thyroxine and TRAb, thyroid ultrasound and orbital computed tomography.

The source material was blood. This clonotype was obtained from a woman between 35 and 50 years old with Graves' hyperthyroidism. The rearrangement uses TRBV11-2 and TRBJ1-5, with no clear D. The DNA for the CDR3 is TGTGCCAACAGCTTAGTCTACAATCAGCCCCAGCATTTT. Translation: CANSLVYNQPQHF.